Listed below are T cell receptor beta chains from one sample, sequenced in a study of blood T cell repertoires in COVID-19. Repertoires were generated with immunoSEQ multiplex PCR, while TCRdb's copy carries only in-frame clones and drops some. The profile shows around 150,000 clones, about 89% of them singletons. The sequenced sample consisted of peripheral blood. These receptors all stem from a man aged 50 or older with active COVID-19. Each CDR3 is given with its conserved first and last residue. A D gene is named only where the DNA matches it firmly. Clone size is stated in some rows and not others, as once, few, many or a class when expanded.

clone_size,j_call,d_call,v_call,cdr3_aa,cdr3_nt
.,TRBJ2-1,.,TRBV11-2,CASSLGYGGPSSYNEQFF,TGTGCCAGCAGCTTAGGCTACGGGGGGCCGAGCTCCTACAATGAGCAGTTCTTC
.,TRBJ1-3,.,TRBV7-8,CASSRGGGNTIYF,TGTGCCAGCAGCAGGGGAGGAGGAAACACCATATATTTT
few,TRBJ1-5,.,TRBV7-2,CASSLPGRPQHF,TGTGCCAGCAGCTTACCCGGGAGGCCCCAGCATTTT
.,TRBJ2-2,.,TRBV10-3,CATQGSGELFF,TGTGCCACTCAGGGGTCCGGGGAGCTGTTTTTT
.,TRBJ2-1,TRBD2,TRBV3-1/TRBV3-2,CASSQNVGSSGGSGGEFF,TGTGCCAGCAGCCAAAACGTGGGGTCGAGCGGGGGAAGTGGAGGAGAGTTCTTC
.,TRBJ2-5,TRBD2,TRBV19,CASSIGLAGGRQETQYF,TGTGCCAGTAGTATTGGGCTAGCGGGGGGTCGGCAAGAGACCCAGTACTTC
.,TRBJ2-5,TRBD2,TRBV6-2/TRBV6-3,CASSYSPPGLAGGPQETQYF,TGTGCCAGCAGTTACTCCCCCCCGGGACTAGCGGGGGGGCCTCAGGAGACCCAGTACTTC
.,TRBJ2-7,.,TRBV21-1,CASSKDRRGRVYEQYF,TGTGCCAGCAGCAAAGATCGCAGGGGCAGGGTCTACGAGCAGTACTTC
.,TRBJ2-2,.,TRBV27,CASSGQGLYTGELFF,TGTGCCAGCTCGGGGCAGGGGTTATACACCGGGGAGCTGTTTTTT
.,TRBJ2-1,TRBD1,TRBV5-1,CASSSQTGPLNEQFF,TGCGCCAGCAGCTCGCAGACAGGGCCCCTCAATGAGCAGTTCTTC